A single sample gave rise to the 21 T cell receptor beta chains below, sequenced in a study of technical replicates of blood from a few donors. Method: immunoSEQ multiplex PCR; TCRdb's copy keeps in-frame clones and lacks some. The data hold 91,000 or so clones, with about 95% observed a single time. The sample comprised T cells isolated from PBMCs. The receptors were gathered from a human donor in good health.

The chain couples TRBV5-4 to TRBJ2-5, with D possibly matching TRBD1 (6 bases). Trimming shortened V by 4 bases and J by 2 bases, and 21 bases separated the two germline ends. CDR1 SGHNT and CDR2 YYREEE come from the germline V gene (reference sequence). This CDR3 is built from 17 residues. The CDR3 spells CASSLTGSGADQETQYF. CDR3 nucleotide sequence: TGTGCCAGCAGCCTTACTGGATCAGGGGCCGATCAAGAGACCCAGTACTTC.

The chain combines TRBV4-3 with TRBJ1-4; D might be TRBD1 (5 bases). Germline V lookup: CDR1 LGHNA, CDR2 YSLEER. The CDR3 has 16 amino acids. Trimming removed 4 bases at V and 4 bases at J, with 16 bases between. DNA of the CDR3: TGCGCCAGCAGCCGGCTCTGGGGCAGCATTAATGAAAAACTGTTTTTT. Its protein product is CASSRLWGSINEKLFF.

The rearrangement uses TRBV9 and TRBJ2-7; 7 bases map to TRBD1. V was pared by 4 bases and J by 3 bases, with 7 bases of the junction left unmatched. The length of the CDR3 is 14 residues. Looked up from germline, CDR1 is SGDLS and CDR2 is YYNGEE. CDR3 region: CASSSGTVFYEQYF. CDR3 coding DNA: TGTGCCAGCAGCTCCGGGACAGTGTTCTACGAGCAGTACTTC.

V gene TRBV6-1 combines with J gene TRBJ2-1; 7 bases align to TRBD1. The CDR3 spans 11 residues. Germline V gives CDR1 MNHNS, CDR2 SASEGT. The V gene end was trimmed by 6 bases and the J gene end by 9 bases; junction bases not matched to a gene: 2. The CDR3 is CASRTGVEQFF. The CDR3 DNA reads TGTGCCAGCAGAACAGGGGTTGAGCAGTTCTTC.

CDR3 residues: CASSLWRETDTQYF. The CDR3, as DNA: TGTGCCAGCAGTCTGTGGCGGGAGACAGATACGCAGTATTTT. The rearrangement links TRBV4-2 to TRBJ2-3, with 7 bases aligning to TRBD2. This CDR3 is built from 14 residues. The germline CDR1 and CDR2 sequences are LGHNA and YNFKEQ. The junction had 6 bases not matched to a gene; V was cut back by 6 bases and J by 3 bases.

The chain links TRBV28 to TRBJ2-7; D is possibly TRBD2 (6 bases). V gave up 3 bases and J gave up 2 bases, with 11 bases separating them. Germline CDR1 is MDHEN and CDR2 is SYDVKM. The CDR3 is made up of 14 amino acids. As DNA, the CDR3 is TGTGCCAGCAGTTTCTCGGCGGGAACCTACGAGCAGTACTTC. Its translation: CASSFSAGTYEQYF.

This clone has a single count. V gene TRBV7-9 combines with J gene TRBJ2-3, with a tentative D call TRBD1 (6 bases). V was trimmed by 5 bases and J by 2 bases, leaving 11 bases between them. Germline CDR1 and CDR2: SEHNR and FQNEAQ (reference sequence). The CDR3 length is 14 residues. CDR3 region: CASSPWTVTDTQYF. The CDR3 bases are TGTGCCAGCAGCCCCTGGACAGTCACAGATACGCAGTATTTT.

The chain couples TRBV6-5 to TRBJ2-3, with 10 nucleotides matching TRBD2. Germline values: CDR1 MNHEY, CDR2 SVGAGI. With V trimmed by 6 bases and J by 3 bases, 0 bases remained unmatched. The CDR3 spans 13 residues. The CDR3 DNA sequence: TGTGCCAGCAGGACTAGCGGGACAGATACGCAGTATTTT. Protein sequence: CASRTSGTDTQYF.

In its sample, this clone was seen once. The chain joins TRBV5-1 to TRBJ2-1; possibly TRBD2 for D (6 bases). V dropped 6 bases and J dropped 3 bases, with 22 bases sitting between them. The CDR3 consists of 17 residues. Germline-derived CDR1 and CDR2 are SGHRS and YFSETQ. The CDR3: CASTTHRWLANYNEQFF. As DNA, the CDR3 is TGCGCCAGCACCACACACCGATGGCTAGCGAACTACAATGAGCAGTTCTTC.

CDR3 DNA: TGTGCCAGCAGTTTTTTAGCGGGAGCGGATGAGCAGTTCTTC. Encoded protein: CASSFLAGADEQFF. The chain has TRBV27 and TRBJ2-1; 9 bases match TRBD2. The CDR3 is 14 residues long. Germline V gives CDR1 MNHEY, CDR2 SMNVEV (reference sequence). The V gene end was trimmed by 3 bases and the J gene end by 8 bases; junction bases not matched to a gene: 5.

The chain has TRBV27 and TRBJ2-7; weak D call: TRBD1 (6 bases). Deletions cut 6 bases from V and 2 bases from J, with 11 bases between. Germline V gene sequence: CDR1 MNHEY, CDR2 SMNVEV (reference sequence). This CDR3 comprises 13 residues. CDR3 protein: CASRIRGTYEQYF. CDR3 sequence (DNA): TGTGCCAGCAGAATCAGGGGAACCTACGAGCAGTACTTC.

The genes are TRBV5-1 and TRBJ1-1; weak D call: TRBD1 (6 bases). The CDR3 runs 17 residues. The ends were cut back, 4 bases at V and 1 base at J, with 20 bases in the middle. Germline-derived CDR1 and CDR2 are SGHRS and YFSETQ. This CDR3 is CASSPSWYRDGNTEAFF. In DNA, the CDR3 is TGCGCCAGCAGCCCCTCATGGTACAGGGATGGGAACACTGAAGCTTTCTTT.

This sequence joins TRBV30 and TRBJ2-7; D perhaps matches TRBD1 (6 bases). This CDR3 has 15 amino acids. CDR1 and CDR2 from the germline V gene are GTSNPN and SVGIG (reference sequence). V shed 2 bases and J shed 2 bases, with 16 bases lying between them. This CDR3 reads CAWSREGAGAYEQYF. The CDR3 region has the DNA TGTGCCTGGAGTAGGGAAGGAGCAGGGGCCTACGAGCAGTACTTC. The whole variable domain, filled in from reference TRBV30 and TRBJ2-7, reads SQTIHQWPATLVQPVGSPLSLECTVEGTSNPNLYWYRQAAGRGLQLLFYSVGIGQISSEVPQNLSASRPQDRQFILSSKKLLLSDSGFYLCAWSREGAGAYEQYFGPGTRLTVT.

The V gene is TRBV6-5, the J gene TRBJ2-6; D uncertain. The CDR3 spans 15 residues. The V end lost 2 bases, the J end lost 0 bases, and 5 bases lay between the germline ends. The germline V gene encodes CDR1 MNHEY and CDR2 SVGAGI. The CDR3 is CASSYENSGANVLTF. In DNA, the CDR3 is TGTGCCAGCAGTTACGAGAACTCTGGGGCCAACGTCCTGACTTTC.

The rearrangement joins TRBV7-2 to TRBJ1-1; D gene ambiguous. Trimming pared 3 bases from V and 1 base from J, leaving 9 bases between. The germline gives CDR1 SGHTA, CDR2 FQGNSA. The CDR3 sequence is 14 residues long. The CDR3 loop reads CASSLSPGNTEAFF. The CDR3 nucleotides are TGTGCCAGCAGCTTGTCCCCGGGGAACACTGAAGCTTTCTTT.

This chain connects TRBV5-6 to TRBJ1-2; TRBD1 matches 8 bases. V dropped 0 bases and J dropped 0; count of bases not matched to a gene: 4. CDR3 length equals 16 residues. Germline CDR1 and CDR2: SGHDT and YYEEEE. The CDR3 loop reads CASSLDRGSSNYGYTF. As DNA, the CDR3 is TGTGCCAGCAGCTTGGACAGGGGGAGTTCTAACTATGGCTACACCTTC.

CDR3 protein: CASSPRTRIGPYNEQFF. The CDR3 DNA reads TGTGCCAGCAGCCCCAGGACTAGAATAGGCCCCTACAATGAGCAGTTCTTC. J is TRBJ2-1 and V is TRBV7-8; 7 positions agree with TRBD2. The germline CDR1 and CDR2 sequences are SGHVS and FQNEAQ. Losses at the gene ends were 5 bases for V and 2 bases for J; bases not matched to a gene: 12. The CDR3 contains 17 residues.

The chain's CDR3 is CASSIGQGGSYEQYF. CDR3 coding DNA: TGTGCCAGTAGTATTGGACAGGGGGGATCCTACGAGCAGTACTTC. V gene TRBV19 combines with J gene TRBJ2-7; 10 positions agree with TRBD1. CDR3 length: 15 residues. The junction had 3 bases not matched to a gene; V was cut back by 3 bases and J by 1 base. The germline V gene has CDR1 LNHDA and CDR2 SQIVND (reference sequence).

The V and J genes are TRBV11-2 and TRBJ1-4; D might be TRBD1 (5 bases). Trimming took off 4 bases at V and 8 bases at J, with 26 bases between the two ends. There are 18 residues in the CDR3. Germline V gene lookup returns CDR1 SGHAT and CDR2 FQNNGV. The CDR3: CASSYIAGGGSRREKLFF. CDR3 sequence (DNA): TGTGCCAGCAGCTATATCGCGGGGGGAGGCTCAAGACGCGAAAAACTGTTTTTT.

In nucleotides, the CDR3 is TGTGCCAGCAGCTTATGGGGGAGGGCCCCCAATGAGCAGTTCTTC. It is translated as CASSLWGRAPNEQFF. This rearrangement joins TRBV7-3 to TRBJ2-1; 7 nucleotides line up with TRBD2. The germline V gene encodes CDR1 SGHTA and CDR2 FQGTGA. V shed 2 bases and J 6 bases; nucleotides not matched to a gene: 7. The CDR3 has 15 residues.

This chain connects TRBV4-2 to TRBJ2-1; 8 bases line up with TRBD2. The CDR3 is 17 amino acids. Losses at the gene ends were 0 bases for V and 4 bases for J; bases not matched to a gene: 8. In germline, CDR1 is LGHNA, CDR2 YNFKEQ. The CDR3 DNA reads TGTGCCAGCAGCCAAGAGGAGACGGGAGGGCCTTACAATGAGCAGTTCTTC. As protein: CASSQEETGGPYNEQFF.